This T cell receptor (beta chain) was captured by sequencing in a study of T cells in Graves' hyperthyroidism and ophthalmopathy. Authors of the study amplified TCR beta CDR3 regions from RNA transcripts. Carried out on the TCR CDR3, a first-round RT-PCR used the HTBI primer set. TCRdb re-called the multiplex PCR reads with MiXCR, one entry per CDR3 protein. This sample carries 360,000 or so distinct CDR3 sequences, about a fifth of them seen once, and the ten largest clones take around 3.4%. The sample holds many counts of this clonotype. Calling Graves' hyperthyroidism stable meant ophthalmopathy did not progress within 18 months. The receptor was derived from a woman aged 18-30 years with Graves' hyperthyroidism. The sequencing input was blood.

CDR3 coding DNA: TGTGCCAGCAGCCAATTTACGGCGAACTATGGCTACACCTTC. Its protein product is CASSQFTANYGYTF. The chain carries TRBV14 and TRBJ1-2; D not certain. Per germline, CDR1 SGHDN and CDR2 FVKESK. Trimming pared 2 bases from V and 2 bases from J, leaving 9 bases between. The CDR3 runs 14 residues.